These T cell receptor beta chains were read from a single sample in a study of T cell changes during pregnancy in multiple sclerosis. Sequenced by immunoSEQ multiplex PCR; TCRdb stores in-frame clones only, minus some. The table has more than 65,000 clones, approximately 94% seen once. This specimen consisted of CD4+ T cells from peripheral blood mononuclear cells, obtained before pregnancy. The receptors stem from a female donor with multiple sclerosis, enrolled in a pregnancy study. Both conserved end residues are part of each CDR3. A D gene is named only where the DNA matches it firmly. For some rows the clone size is stated as once, few or many, or as a class when expanded; others skip it.

j_gene,v_gene,abundance,d_gene,CDR3nt,CDR3aa
TRBJ2-7,TRBV27,-,TRBD2,TGTGCCAGCAGTACTCTAGCGGGAAGGTCCAACGAGCAGTACTTC,CASSTLAGRSNEQYF
TRBJ1-2,TRBV19,-,-,TGTGCCAGTAGTTTCAATACTAAAACTTGGGGCTACACCTTC,CASSFNTKTWGYTF
TRBJ2-5,TRBV29-1,once,-,TGCAGCGTTACCTCACAGGGCCAAGAGACCCAGTACTTC,CSVTSQGQETQYF
TRBJ2-4,TRBV18,-,-,TGTGCCAGCTCACCGTTAGAGGGTAACATTCAGTACTTC,CASSPLEGNIQYF
TRBJ1-1,TRBV5-4,-,TRBD1,TGTGCCAGCAGTTATATTACAGGGGGCGTCTCCACGAAAATGAACACTGAAGCTTTCTTT,CASSYITGGVSTKMNTEAFF
TRBJ2-1,TRBV5-5,-,-,TGTGCCAGCAGCTTGAACCCAACTTCCTCCTACAATGAGCAGTTCTTC,CASSLNPTSSYNEQFF
TRBJ2-2,TRBV15,-,-,TGTGCCACCAGCCGTTTGACTCTTTTAAGGGAGCTGTTTTTT,CATSRLTLLRELFF
TRBJ2-1,TRBV7-8,-,-,TGTGCCAGCAGCTTAGACATGATAGCGGTAGAGCAGTTCTTC,CASSLDMIAVEQFF
TRBJ2-3,TRBV19,-,-,TGTGCCAGTAGTGGGGCCTACCCTAGCACAGATACGCAGTATTTT,CASSGAYPSTDTQYF
TRBJ1-1,TRBV21-1,-,-,TGTGCCAGCAGCAAAGACAGCCAGAACACTGAAGCTTTCTTT,CASSKDSQNTEAFF
TRBJ2-1,TRBV27,-,TRBD1,TGTGCCAGCAGTTTGCGGACAGGGGGGGACGGTGAGCAGTTCTTC,CASSLRTGGDGEQFF
TRBJ1-5,TRBV5-8,-,TRBD1,TGTGCCAGCAGCTTGCCAGGGGGCAGAAATCAGCCCCAGCATTTT,CASSLPGGRNQPQHF
TRBJ1-5,TRBV6-1,-,TRBD1,TGTGCCAGCAGTGAAGTCGACAGGGGGCTTCAGCCCCAGCATTTT,CASSEVDRGLQPQHF
TRBJ1-3,TRBV11-3,-,-,TGTGCCAGCAGCTCCGGGGATCCTGGAAACACCATATATTTT,CASSSGDPGNTIYF
TRBJ2-5,TRBV29-1,-,TRBD2,TGCAGCGTTGGGTTAGCGGGGGAGACCCAGTACTTC,CSVGLAGETQYF
TRBJ1-5,TRBV19,-,TRBD1,TGTGCCAGTAAGGGACAGGGGGCAATGGGCAATCAGCCCCAGCATTTT,CASKGQGAMGNQPQHF
TRBJ2-1,TRBV2,-,-,TGTGCCAGCAGTCCTCGGGACACGAGCAATGAGCAGTTCTTC,CASSPRDTSNEQFF
TRBJ1-1,TRBV6-6,few,TRBD1,TGTGCCAGCAGTTACGGGCAGGGGGGCACTGAAGCTTTCTTT,CASSYGQGGTEAFF
TRBJ1-1,TRBV5-1,-,-,TGCGCCAGCAGACAGACCATCATGAACACTGAAGCTTTCTTT,CASRQTIMNTEAFF
TRBJ1-4,TRBV30,-,-,TGTGCCTGGATCGGACAGACAACTAATGAAAAACTGTTTTTT,CAWIGQTTNEKLFF
TRBJ2-2,TRBV30,-,TRBD2,TGTGCCTGGAGTGGAGGCGGGAGTGACCCCGGGGAGCTGTTTTTT,CAWSGGGSDPGELFF
TRBJ1-2,TRBV29-1,once,-,TGCAGCGTCGCAGGAAACGGTGGCTACACCTTC,CSVAGNGGYTF
TRBJ1-1,TRBV21-1,-,-,TGTGCCAGCAGCAAAGAGGAGACAGGGGTTTCCACTGAAGCTTTCTTT,CASSKEETGVSTEAFF
TRBJ2-3,TRBV9,-,TRBD2,TGTGCCAGCAGCGTAGCTTTGGGGACTAGCGGGAGGTCGGATACGCAGTATTTT,CASSVALGTSGRSDTQYF
TRBJ2-6,TRBV7-9,-,-,TGTGCCAGCACCCCCGGCCAGGGGGGAGCTGGGGCCAACGTCCTGACTTTC,CASTPGQGGAGANVLTF
TRBJ1-1,TRBV5-4,-,-,TGTGCCAGCAGCCCACGGGGGGGAAGGGGGGACACTGAAGCTTTCTTT,CASSPRGGRGDTEAFF
TRBJ2-5,TRBV6-6,-,-,TGTGCCAGCAGTAACTTTGTAGGGCGCCGGGGGGAGACCCAGTACTTC,CASSNFVGRRGETQYF
TRBJ2-7,TRBV9,-,TRBD1,TGTGCCAGCAGCGTAGACCCCCGCCCTACGACAGGGGGTTACTACGAGCAGTACTTC,CASSVDPRPTTGGYYEQYF
TRBJ2-5,TRBV5-4,-,-,TGTGCCAGCAGCTCGGGGTTTCAAGAGACCCAGTACTTC,CASSSGFQETQYF
TRBJ1-2,TRBV30,-,-,TGTGCCTGGAGTGTAAACAGGGACTATGGCTACACCTTC,CAWSVNRDYGYTF
TRBJ1-3,TRBV28,-,TRBD1,TGTGCCAGCAGTACCCGGACAGGGGGAGGAGGAAACACCATATATTTT,CASSTRTGGGGNTIYF
TRBJ2-3,TRBV6-1,-,TRBD2,TGTGCCAGCATCGCAGCGGGGGGCACAGATACGCAGTATTTT,CASIAAGGTDTQYF
TRBJ2-6,TRBV7-3,-,TRBD1,TGTGCCAGCAGCGGCGGACAGGGGGGGTCTACTGGGGCCAACGTCCTGACTTTC,CASSGGQGGSTGANVLTF
TRBJ1-1,TRBV18,-,TRBD1,TGTGCCAGCTCACCTGCAGGGGACAGAGACACTGAAGCTTTCTTT,CASSPAGDRDTEAFF
TRBJ1-1,TRBV9,-,-,TGTGCCAGCAGCGTAGTTCGGGATACTGAAGCTTTCTTT,CASSVVRDTEAFF
TRBJ2-3,TRBV5-1,-,TRBD2,TGCGCCAGCAGCTTGCGGGGGGGGCCTGGCACGCAGTATTTT,CASSLRGGPGTQYF
TRBJ1-5,TRBV2,-,-,TGTGCCAGCAGTGAACCCGGTGATAATCAGCCCCAGCATTTT,CASSEPGDNQPQHF
TRBJ2-5,TRBV25-1,-,-,TGTGCCAGCAGTGGCGCCATAGATCATCAGTACTTC,CASSGAIDHQYF
TRBJ1-2,TRBV30,-,-,TGTGCCTGGAGTCCCAGCGACTATGGCTACACCTTC,CAWSPSDYGYTF
TRBJ1-3,TRBV4-1,-,-,TGCGCCAGCAGCCCGGACGATACAGGGAGTAACACCATATATTTT,CASSPDDTGSNTIYF
TRBJ1-3,TRBV28,-,-,TGTGCCAGCAGTTCCTGGACCGGTGGACAAGGACATGGAAACACCATATATTTT,CASSSWTGGQGHGNTIYF
TRBJ2-1,TRBV11-3,-,TRBD2,TGTGCCAGCAGCGTGGGACTAGCGGGGGGGAACAATGAGCAGTTCTTC,CASSVGLAGGNNEQFF
TRBJ2-7,TRBV28,-,-,TGTGCCAGCAGTTCAATGCTTAGCGCAACCTTCTACTACGAGCAGTACTTC,CASSSMLSATFYYEQYF
TRBJ2-1,TRBV5-1,-,-,TGCGCCAGTCGGGGCTCCTACAATGAGCAGTTCTTC,CASRGSYNEQFF
TRBJ1-5,TRBV23-1,-,TRBD1,TGCGCCAGCAGTCAATCGGGACAGGGTAGGATCAATCAGCCCCAGCATTTT,CASSQSGQGRINQPQHF
TRBJ2-5,TRBV30,-,-,TGTGCCTGGAGTGCCGCCGGGTTACAAGAGACCCAGTACTTC,CAWSAAGLQETQYF
TRBJ2-7,TRBV28,-,-,TGTGCCAGCAGGGGGGGAGGCAGCTCCTACGAGCAGTACTTC,CASRGGGSSYEQYF
TRBJ1-2,TRBV2,once,-,TGTGCCAGCATAACGGACAGCCTATTTTTTGGCTACACCTTC,CASITDSLFFGYTF
TRBJ2-1,TRBV28,-,-,TGTGCCAGCAGTTTAGACCCCCTTCTATGGAGCTCCTACAATGAGCAGTTCTTC,CASSLDPLLWSSYNEQFF